The T cell receptor beta chain under discussion was sequenced for a study of regulatory T cells in long-lasting Graves disease. HTBI primers from iRepertoire and Arm-PCR of CDR3 regions yielded the TCR beta libraries. TCRdb re-called the multiplex PCR reads through MiXCR, storing one row per CDR3 protein. The repertoire holds around 480,000 distinct CDR3 sequences, with about 16% as singletons. Time point of the sample: newly diagnosed GD, antithyroid drugs for less than 3 months. After RNA was extracted from PBMCs, the TCR library was made from it. The V gene lost 0 bases and the J gene lost 11 bases, with 11 bases spanning the gap. CDR1 SGDLS and CDR2 YYNGEE come from the germline V gene. CDR3 length equals 13 residues. These data also featured in a second study, about T cells in Graves' hyperthyroidism and ophthalmopathy. That report notes: Most expanded thyroid clonotypes above 0.001 also appeared in blood. The authors' 13 V-J model separated ophthalmopathy from stable hyperthyroidism.

The starting material was peripheral blood mononuclear cells (PBMCs), obtained at new diagnosis, from a patient treated with antithyroid drugs. This TCR came from a woman aged 35-60 years with Graves disease. The V gene is TRBV9, the J gene TRBJ2-2; a weak D match, TRBD1 (5 bases). As DNA, the CDR3 is TGTGCCAGCAGCGTAGACGCCAGGGCAGAGCTGTTTTTT. Residues: CASSVDARAELFF.